What follows are 22 T cell receptor beta chains derived from one specimen sequenced in a study of T cell clusters in autoimmune cytopenias. Multiplex touch-down PCR amplified TRB using TRB-A and TRB-B pools in one tube. Reanalyzing the multiplex PCR reads, TCRdb keeps one entry per CDR3 protein, without DNA. This sample's table reports roughly 7,000 distinct CDR3 sequences. TRB was amplified from roughly 0.25 ug of peripheral blood genomic DNA per sample. These data were likewise used in another study, on T cell repertoires in aging, cancer and after chemotherapy.

What was sequenced was peripheral blood. The receptor source for this set is a human donor in good health.

This sequence joins TRBV6-1 and TRBJ2-1; TCRdb calls TRBD1, which cannot be checked without DNA. From germline, CDR1 is MNHNS and CDR2 SASEGT. CDR3 size: 12 residues. This chain's CDR3 is CASSARGQAQFF.

This chain uses TRBV18 with TRBJ1-2; TCRdb gives TRBD1 as the D gene, but with no DNA this cannot be confirmed. CDR1 and CDR2 (germline): KGHSH, LQKENI. The CDR3 length is 16 residues. The CDR3 protein is CASSPDVGGFGYGYTF.

This rearrangement joins TRBV6-5 to TRBJ2-7; TCRdb selects TRBD2, and the lack of DNA leaves this call unchecked. Germline lookup yields CDR1 MNHEY and CDR2 SVGAGI. The CDR3 consists of 13 residues. The CDR3 is CASSWGGGGEQYF.

This clonotype is labeled medium-sized based on frequency. The chain has TRBV19 and TRBJ2-2; lacking DNA, the TRBD1 call made by TCRdb goes unchecked. CDR3 length equals 18 residues. The V gene's germline CDR1 is LNHDA and CDR2 SQIVND (reference sequence). CDR3 amino acids: CASRSHREVEPNTGELFF.

The chain recombines TRBV6-5 with TRBJ1-3; the D gene TCRdb calls, TRBD1, cannot be checked with no DNA. The CDR3 totals 15 residues. The germline V gene encodes CDR1 MNHEY and CDR2 SVGAGI. CDR3 sequence reads: CASSYSKDSRNTIYF.

J is TRBJ2-5 and V is TRBV18; the D call from TCRdb, TRBD1, cannot be confirmed without DNA. CDR3 length: 14 residues. CDR1 is KGHSH, CDR2 LQKENI, per germline. CDR3 amino acids: CASSLNRGTETQYF.

According to its frequency, this clonotype is medium-sized. J is TRBJ2-5 and V is TRBV7-6. Germline CDR1 and CDR2: SGHVS and FNYEAQ. The CDR3 consists of 13 residues. CDR3 protein: CASSLRVQETQYF.

The CDR3 region is CASSYRGPGTRGETQYF. The chain uses TRBV5-1 and TRBJ2-5; TCRdb gives TRBD1 as the D gene, but with no DNA this cannot be confirmed. The germline V gene has CDR1 SGHRS and CDR2 YFSETQ. CDR3 length: 17 amino acids. The full variable domain, rest sourced from reference TRBV5-1 and TRBJ2-5, is KAGVTQTPRYLIKTRGQQVTLSCSPISGHRSVSWYQQTPGQGLQFLFEYFSETQRNKGNFPGRFSGRQFSNSRSEMNVSTLELGDSALYLCASSYRGPGTRGETQYFGPGTRLLVL.

CDR3 region: CASSPLAVEMNTEAFF. J is TRBJ1-1 and V is TRBV18. Looked up from germline, CDR1 is KGHSH and CDR2 is LQKENI. The CDR3 length is 16 residues.

The V gene is TRBV12-3 or TRBV12-4, the J gene TRBJ1-6. The CDR3 has 12 residues. CDR3 amino acids: CASTAASSPLHF.

The V gene is TRBV6-1, the J gene TRBJ2-2. This CDR3 region has 13 residues. Germline V gives CDR1 MNHNS, CDR2 SASEGT. The CDR3 region is CASRRVNTGELFF.

The genes are TRBV5-4 and TRBJ2-1; the D call from TCRdb, TRBD2, cannot be confirmed without DNA. Germline V gene data show CDR1 as SGHNT and CDR2 as YYREEE (reference sequence). The CDR3 covers 15 residues. The CDR3: CASSLEGAADNEQFF.

The chain has TRBV19 and TRBJ2-1; TCRdb proposes TRBD2, but this gene call is untestable without DNA. The CDR3 is made up of 16 amino acids. Germline loops: CDR1 LNHDA, CDR2 SQIVND (reference sequence). The chain's CDR3 is CASSTEGIQRVDEQFF.

The chain carries TRBV5-5 and TRBJ2-7; the TCRdb call, TRBD2, lacks DNA for checking. This CDR3 comprises 15 residues. Per germline, CDR1 SGHKS and CDR2 YYEKEE (reference sequence). CDR3 in amino acids: CASSEAGTIHYEQYF. The entire variable domain, with the rest obtained from reference TRBV5-5 and TRBJ2-7, is as follows: DAGVTQSPTHLIKTRGQQVTLRCSPISGHKSVSWYQQVLGQGPQFIFQYYEKEERGRGNFPDRFSARQFPNYSSELNVNALLLGDSALYLCASSEAGTIHYEQYFGPGTRLTVT.

V is TRBV5-5 and J is TRBJ2-2; without DNA, the TCRdb call of TRBD1 cannot be checked. Germline CDR1 is SGHKS and CDR2 is YYEKEE (reference sequence). The CDR3 has 14 amino acids. CDR3 sequence: CASSFVGAYGELFF.

This chain links TRBV29-1 with TRBJ1-1. The CDR3 runs 13 residues. CDR1 is SQVTM, CDR2 ANQGSEA, per germline. CDR3 residues: CSVEEVRGTEAFF.

The J gene is TRBJ1-2, the V gene TRBV10-3; TCRdb calls TRBD1, which cannot be checked without DNA. Germline V CDR1 and CDR2: ENHRY, SYGVKD. The CDR3 is made up of 13 amino acids. CDR3 amino acids: CASSQGFNYGYTF.

The gene calls are TRBV5-6 and TRBJ1-1. CDR3 length equals 15 residues. Germline values: CDR1 SGHDT, CDR2 YYEEEE. The CDR3 here is CASSLGLTRNTEAFF.

This rearrangement joins TRBV5-6 to TRBJ1-3; the TRBD1 assignment by TCRdb is unverifiable without DNA. CDR1 and CDR2 from the germline V gene are SGHDT and YYEEEE. The CDR3 runs to 14 residues. CDR3 amino acids: CASGGRRSGNTIYF.

The chain employs TRBV5-6 and TRBJ2-5; the D gene TCRdb calls, TRBD1, cannot be checked with no DNA. This CDR3 contains 13 residues. Germline assignment: CDR1 SGHDT and CDR2 YYEEEE. The CDR3 sequence: CASSWWGSETQYF.

This clonotype is large by frequency. The genes are TRBV29-1 and TRBJ2-7. Germline V CDR1 and CDR2: SQVTM, ANQGSEA. The length of the CDR3 is 12 residues. The CDR3: CSVELRDYEQYF.

CDR3 in amino acids: CASSLPAANTGELFF. The chain links TRBV5-1 to TRBJ2-2. The CDR3 is 15 amino acids. Germline CDR1 SGHRS, CDR2 YFSETQ.